This T cell receptor (beta chain) stems from a study of blood T cell repertoires in COVID-19. Across the whole study: Researchers got acute and convalescent COVID-19 samples from the United States, Italy and Spain. PBMCs, B-cell-depleted T cells, or T cells provided the cDNA or gDNA that made up the material.

In the original workflow: Reference gene primer amplification gave nucleated cell count estimates. Method: immunoSEQ multiplex PCR; TCRdb's copy keeps in-frame clones and lacks some. Clone size and the V and J calls come from that table; the DNA yielded D and trimming. The sample holds roughly 140,000 clones; approximately 91% are singletons and the top ten take more than 2%. The TCR comes from an older woman with acute or convalescent COVID-19. The specimen sequenced was peripheral blood.

The CDR3 bases are TGTGCCAGTCAGGTCGGGACTCTGAACACTGAAGCTTTCTTT. Encoded protein: CASQVGTLNTEAFF. The chain uses TRBV28 and TRBJ1-1; TRBD1 might be the D (5 bases). Between the trimmed V and J ends, which lost 9 bases and 0 bases, there was a span of 14 bases. CDR1 is MDHEN and CDR2 is SYDVKM in the germline V gene. The CDR3 extends over 14 amino acids.